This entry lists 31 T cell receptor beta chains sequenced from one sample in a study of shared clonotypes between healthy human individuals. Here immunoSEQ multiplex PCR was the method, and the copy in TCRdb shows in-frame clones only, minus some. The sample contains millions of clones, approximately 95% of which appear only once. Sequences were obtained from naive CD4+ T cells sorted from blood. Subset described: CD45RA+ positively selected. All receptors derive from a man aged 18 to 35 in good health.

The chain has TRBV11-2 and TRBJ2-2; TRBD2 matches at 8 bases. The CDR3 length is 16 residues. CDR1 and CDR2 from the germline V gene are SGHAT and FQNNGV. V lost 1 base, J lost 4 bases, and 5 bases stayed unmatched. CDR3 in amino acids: CASSLVGAGATGELFF. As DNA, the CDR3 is TGTGCCAGCAGCTTAGTAGGAGCGGGGGCCACCGGGGAGCTGTTTTTT. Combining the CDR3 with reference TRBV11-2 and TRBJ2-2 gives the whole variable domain EAGVAQSPRYKIIEKRQSVAFWCNPISGHATLYWYQQILGQGPKLLIQFQNNGVVDDSQLPKDRFSAERLKGVDSTLKIQPAKLEDSAVYLCASSLVGAGATGELFFGEGSRLTVL.

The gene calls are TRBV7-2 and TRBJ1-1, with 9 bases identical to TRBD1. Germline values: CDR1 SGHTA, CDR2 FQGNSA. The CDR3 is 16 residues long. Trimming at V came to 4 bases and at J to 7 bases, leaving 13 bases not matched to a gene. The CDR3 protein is CASSSFGGTGLSEAFF. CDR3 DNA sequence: TGTGCCAGCAGCTCCTTCGGGGGGACAGGGCTGAGTGAAGCTTTCTTT.

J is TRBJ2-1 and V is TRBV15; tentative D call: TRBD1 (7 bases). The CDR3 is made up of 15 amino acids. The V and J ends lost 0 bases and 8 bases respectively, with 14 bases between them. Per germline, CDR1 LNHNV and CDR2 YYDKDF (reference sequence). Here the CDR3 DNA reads TGTGCCACCAGCAGAGATAGGAGCAGGGGGGATGAGCAGTTCTTC. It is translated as CATSRDRSRGDEQFF.

CDR3 nucleotide sequence: TGTGCCAGCAGTATACTAGCGGGAGTTCGAGAGCAGTACTTC. It codes for CASSILAGVREQYF. The genes are TRBV2 and TRBJ2-7; 11 nucleotides agree with TRBD2. The CDR3 is 14 amino acids. Per germline, CDR1 SNHLY and CDR2 FYNNEI. J gave up 7 bases and V 5 bases, and 7 bases lay outside the gene matches.

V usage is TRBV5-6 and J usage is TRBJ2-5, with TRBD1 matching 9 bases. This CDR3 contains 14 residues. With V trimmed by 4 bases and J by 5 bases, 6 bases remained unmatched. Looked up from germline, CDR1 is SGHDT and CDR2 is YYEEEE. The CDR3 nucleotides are TGTGCCAGCAGCCGTCGGACAGGGGATGAGACCCAGTACTTC. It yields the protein CASSRRTGDETQYF. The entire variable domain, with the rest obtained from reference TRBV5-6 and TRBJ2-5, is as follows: DAGVTQSPTHLIKTRGQQVTLRCSPKSGHDTVSWYQQALGQGPQFIFQYYEEEERQRGNFPDRFSGHQFPNYSSELNVNALLLGDSALYLCASSRRTGDETQYFGPGTRLLVL.

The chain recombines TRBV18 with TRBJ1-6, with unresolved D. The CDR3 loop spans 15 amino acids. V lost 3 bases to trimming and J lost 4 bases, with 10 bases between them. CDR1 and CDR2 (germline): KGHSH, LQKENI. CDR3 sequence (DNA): TGTGCCAGCTCACCGATGGAGAGTTATAATTCACCCCTCCACTTT. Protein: CASSPMESYNSPLHF.

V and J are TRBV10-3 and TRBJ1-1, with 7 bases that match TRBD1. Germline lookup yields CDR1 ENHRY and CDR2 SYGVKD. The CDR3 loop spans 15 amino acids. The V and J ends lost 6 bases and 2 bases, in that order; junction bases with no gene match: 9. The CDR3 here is CAISGQVGPNTEAFF. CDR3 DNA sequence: TGTGCCATCAGCGGACAGGTCGGCCCCAACACTGAAGCTTTCTTT.

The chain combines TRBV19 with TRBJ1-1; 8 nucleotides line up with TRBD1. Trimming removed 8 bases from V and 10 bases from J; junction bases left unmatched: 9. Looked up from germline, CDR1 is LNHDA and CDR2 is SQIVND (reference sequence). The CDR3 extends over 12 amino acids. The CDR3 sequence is CASSKDRVTAFF. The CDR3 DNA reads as TGTGCCAGTTCTAAGGACAGGGTAACAGCTTTCTTT.

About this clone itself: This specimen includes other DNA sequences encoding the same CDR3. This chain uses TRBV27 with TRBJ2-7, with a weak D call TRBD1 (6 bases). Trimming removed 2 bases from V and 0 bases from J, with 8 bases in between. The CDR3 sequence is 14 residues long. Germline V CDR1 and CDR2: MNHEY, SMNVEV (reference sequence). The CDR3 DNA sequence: TGTGCCAGCAGTTTAACAGGGTCCTCCTACGAGCAGTACTTC. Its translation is CASSLTGSSYEQYF.

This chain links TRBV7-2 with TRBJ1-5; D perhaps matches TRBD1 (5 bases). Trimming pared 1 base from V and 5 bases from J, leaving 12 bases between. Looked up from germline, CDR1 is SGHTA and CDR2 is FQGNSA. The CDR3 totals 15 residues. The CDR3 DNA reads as TGTGCCAGCAGCTTAGATCAGGGCTCCTATCAGCCCCAGCATTTT. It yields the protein CASSLDQGSYQPQHF.

The CDR3 sequence: CASRWTSGMAYEQYF. The CDR3 nucleotides read TGTGCCAGCCGCTGGACTAGCGGGATGGCCTACGAGCAGTACTTC. This chain uses TRBV27 with TRBJ2-7, with 12 bases fitting TRBD2. CDR1 is MNHEY and CDR2 is SMNVEV in the germline V gene (reference sequence). CDR3 length: 15 residues. V was clipped by 8 bases and J by 2 bases; unmatched bases: 7.

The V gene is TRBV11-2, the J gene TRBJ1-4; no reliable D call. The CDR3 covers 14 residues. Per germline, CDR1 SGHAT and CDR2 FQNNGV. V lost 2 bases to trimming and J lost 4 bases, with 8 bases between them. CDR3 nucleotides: TGTGCCAGCAGCTTACAGAGTTATAATGAAAAACTGTTTTTT. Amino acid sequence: CASSLQSYNEKLFF.

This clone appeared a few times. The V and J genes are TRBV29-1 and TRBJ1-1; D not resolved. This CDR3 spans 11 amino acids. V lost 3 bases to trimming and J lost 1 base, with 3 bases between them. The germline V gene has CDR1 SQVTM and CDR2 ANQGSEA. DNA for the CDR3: TGCAGCGTTGAGTCGAACACTGAAGCTTTCTTT. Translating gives CSVESNTEAFF.

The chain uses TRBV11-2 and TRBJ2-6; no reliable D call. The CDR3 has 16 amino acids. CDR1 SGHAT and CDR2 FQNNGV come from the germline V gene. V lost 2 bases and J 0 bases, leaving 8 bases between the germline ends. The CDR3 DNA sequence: TGTGCCAGCAGCTTATATTACCCCTCTGGGGCCAACGTCCTGACTTTC. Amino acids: CASSLYYPSGANVLTF.

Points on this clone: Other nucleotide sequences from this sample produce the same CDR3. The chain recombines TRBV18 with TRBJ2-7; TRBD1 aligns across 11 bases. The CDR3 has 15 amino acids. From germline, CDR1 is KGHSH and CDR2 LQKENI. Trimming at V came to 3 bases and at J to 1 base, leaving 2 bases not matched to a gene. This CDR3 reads CASSPGTGGSYEQYF. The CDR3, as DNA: TGTGCCAGCTCACCCGGGACAGGGGGGTCCTACGAGCAGTACTTC.

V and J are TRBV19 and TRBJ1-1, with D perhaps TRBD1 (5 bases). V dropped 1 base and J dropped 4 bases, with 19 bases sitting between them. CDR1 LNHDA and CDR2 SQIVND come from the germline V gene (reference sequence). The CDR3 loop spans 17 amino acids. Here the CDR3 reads CASSIGGTALGTTEAFF. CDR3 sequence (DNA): TGTGCCAGTAGTATAGGGGGGACCGCCCTAGGGACCACTGAAGCTTTCTTT.

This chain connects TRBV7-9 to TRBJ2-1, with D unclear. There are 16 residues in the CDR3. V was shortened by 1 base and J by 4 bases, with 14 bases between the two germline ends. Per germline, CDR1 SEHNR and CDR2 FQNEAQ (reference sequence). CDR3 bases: TGTGCCAGCAGCTTAGGTTCCGGATCGCTTTACAATGAGCAGTTCTTC. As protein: CASSLGSGSLYNEQFF.

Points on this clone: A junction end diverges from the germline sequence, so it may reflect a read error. The CDR3 DNA is TGCGCCGGCAGCCAACACCCTAGCGGGCCAGGCAATGAGCAGTTCTTC. Translated, it gives CAGSQHPSGPGNEQFF. This chain joins TRBV4-3 and TRBJ2-1; 8 bases are shared with TRBD2. The CDR3 has 16 residues. Germline loops: CDR1 LGHNA, CDR2 YSLEER.

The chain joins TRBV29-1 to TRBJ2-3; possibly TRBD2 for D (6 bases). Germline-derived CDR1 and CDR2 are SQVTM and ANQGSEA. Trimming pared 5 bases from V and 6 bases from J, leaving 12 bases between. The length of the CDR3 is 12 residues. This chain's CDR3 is CSVTGGGDTQYF. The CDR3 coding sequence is TGCAGCGTTACCGGGGGAGGCGATACGCAGTATTTT.

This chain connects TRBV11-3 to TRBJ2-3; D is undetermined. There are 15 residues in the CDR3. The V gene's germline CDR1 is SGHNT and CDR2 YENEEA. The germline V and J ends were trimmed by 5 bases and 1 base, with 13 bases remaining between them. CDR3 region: CASSEKGIGTDTQYF. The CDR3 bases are TGTGCCAGCAGCGAGAAGGGCATAGGCACAGATACGCAGTATTTT.

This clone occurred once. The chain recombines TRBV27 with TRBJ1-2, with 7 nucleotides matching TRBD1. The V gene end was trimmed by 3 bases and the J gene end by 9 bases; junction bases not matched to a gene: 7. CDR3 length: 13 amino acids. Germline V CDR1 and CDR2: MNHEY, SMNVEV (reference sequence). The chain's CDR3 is CASSLGQPGSYTF. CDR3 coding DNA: TGTGCCAGCAGTTTGGGACAGCCAGGGAGCTACACCTTC.

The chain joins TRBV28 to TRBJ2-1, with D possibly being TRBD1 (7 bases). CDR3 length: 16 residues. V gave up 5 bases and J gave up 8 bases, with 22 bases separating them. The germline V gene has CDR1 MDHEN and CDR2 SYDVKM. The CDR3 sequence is CASSTRGGAGLDEQFF. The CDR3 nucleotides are TGTGCCAGCAGTACTCGAGGGGGCGCGGGGTTGGATGAGCAGTTCTTC.

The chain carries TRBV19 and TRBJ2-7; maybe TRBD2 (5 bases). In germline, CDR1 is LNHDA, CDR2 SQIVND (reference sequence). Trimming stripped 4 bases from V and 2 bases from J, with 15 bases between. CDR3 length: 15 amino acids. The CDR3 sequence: CASSNRERNPYEQYF. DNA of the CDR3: TGTGCCAGTAGTAACCGCGAGCGGAACCCCTACGAGCAGTACTTC.

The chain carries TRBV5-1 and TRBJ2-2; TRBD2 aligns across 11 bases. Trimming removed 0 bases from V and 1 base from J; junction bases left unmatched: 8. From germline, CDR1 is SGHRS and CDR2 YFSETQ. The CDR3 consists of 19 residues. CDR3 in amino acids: CASSLASTSGRLNTGELFF. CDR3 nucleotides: TGCGCCAGCAGCTTGGCCAGTACTAGCGGGAGATTGAACACCGGGGAGCTGTTTTTT.

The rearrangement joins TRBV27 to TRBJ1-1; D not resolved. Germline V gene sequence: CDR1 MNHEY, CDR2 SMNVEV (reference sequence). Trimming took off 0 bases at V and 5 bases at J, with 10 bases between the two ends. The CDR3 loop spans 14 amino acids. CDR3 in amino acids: CASSLSYVGTEAFF. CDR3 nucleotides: TGTGCCAGCAGTTTATCCTACGTGGGGACTGAAGCTTTCTTT.

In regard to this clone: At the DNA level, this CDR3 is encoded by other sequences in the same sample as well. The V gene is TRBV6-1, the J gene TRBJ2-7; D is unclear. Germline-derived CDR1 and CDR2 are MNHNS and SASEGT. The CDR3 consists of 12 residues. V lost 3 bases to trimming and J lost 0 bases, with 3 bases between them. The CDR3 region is CASSESSYEQYF. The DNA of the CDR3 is TGTGCCAGCAGTGAGAGCTCCTACGAGCAGTACTTC.

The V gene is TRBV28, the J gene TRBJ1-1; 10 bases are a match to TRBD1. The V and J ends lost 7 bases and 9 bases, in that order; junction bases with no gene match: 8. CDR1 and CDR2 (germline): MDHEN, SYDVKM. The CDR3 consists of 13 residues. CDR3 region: CASITGQGYQAFF. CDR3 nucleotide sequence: TGTGCCAGCATTACGGGACAGGGGTATCAAGCTTTCTTT.

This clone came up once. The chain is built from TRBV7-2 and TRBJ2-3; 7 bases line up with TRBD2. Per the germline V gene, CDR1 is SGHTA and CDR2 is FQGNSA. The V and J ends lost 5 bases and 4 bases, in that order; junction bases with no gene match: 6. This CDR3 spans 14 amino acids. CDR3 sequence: CASSDSGKADTQYF. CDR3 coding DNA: TGTGCCAGCAGCGACAGCGGGAAGGCAGATACGCAGTATTTT.

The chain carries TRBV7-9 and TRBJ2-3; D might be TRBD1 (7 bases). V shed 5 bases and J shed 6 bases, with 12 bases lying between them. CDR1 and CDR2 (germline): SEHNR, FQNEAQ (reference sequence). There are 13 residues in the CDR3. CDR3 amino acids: CASSIAGGDTQYF. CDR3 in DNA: TGTGCCAGCAGCATTGCAGGGGGGGATACGCAGTATTTT.

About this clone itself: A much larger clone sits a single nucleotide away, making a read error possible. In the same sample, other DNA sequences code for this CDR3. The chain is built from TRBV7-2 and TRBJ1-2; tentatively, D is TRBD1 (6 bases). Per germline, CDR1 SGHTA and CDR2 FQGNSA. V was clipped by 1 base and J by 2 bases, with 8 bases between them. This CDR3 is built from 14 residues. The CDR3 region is CASSLGTGNYGYTF. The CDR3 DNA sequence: TGTGCCAGCAGCTTAGGAACAGGGAACTATGGCTACACCTTC. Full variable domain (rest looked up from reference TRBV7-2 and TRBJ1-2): GAGVSQSPSNKVTEKGKDVELRCDPISGHTALYWYRQSLGQGLEFLIYFQGNSAPDKSGLPSDRFSAERTGGSVSTLTIQRTQQEDSAVYLCASSLGTGNYGYTFGSGTRLTVV.

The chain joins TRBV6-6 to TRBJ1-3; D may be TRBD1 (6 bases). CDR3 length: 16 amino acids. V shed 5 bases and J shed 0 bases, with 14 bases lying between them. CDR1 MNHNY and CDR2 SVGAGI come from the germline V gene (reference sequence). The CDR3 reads CASSLGAGNSGNTIYF. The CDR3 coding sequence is TGTGCCAGCAGTCTGGGGGCAGGAAACTCTGGAAACACCATATATTTT.